This T cell receptor beta chain was recovered during a study of OX40 agonist ivuxolimab in advanced cancers. Study in general: A diagnosis of hepatocellular carcinoma, melanoma, renal cell or head and neck cancer was present in dose-escalation patients. General observations from the study: By week 6 at 0.1 to 3.0 mg/kg, blood CD4+ and CD8+ T cells had expanded clonally. On average, CD8+ T cells had more expanded clones than CD4+.

The method was immunoSEQ multiplex PCR; TCRdb's version includes in-frame clones alone and lacks a portion of them. The table shows approximately 100,000 clones, with around 88% occurring only once. Points on this clone: What it binds is unknown.

The sampling schedule covered blood at baseline, cycle 4 day 1, and cycle 7 day 1. The ends were cut back, 3 bases at V and 1 base at J, with 11 bases in the middle. The CDR3 is 15 residues long. Germline V gene data show CDR1 as MNHEY and CDR2 as SVGAGI. Sequenced here: CD4+ or CD8+ T cells sorted from blood, sampled in a trial of the OX40 agonist ivuxolimab. The receptor was isolated from an adult with an advanced solid tumor such as melanoma, head and neck, liver or kidney cancer. V and J are TRBV6-5 and TRBJ2-3; D is perhaps TRBD2 (6 bases). CDR3: CASSYKWGGTDTQYF. In nucleotides, the CDR3 is TGTGCCAGCAGTTATAAGTGGGGGGGCACAGATACGCAGTATTTT.